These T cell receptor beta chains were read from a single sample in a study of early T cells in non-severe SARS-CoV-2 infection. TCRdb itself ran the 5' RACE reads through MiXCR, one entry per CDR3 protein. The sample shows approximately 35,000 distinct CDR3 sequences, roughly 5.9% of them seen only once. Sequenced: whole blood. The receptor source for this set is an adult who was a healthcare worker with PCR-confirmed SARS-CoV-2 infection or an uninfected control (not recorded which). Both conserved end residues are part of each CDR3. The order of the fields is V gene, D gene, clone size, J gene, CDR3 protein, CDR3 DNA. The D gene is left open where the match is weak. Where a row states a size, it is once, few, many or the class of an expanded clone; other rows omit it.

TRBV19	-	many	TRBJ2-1	CASSKRLTSYNEQFF	TGTGCCAGTAGTAAGCGCCTAACATCCTACAATGAGCAGTTCTTC
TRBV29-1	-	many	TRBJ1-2	CSVVDRFEDGGYTF	TGCAGCGTTGTGGACCGATTTGAGGATGGTGGCTACACCTTC
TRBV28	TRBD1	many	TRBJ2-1	CASRRDRSSYNEQFF	TGTGCCAGCAGACGGGACAGGAGCTCCTACAATGAGCAGTTCTTC
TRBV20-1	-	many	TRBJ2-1	CSASQLVNRYNEQFF	TGCAGTGCTAGTCAGCTAGTTAATAGGTACAATGAGCAGTTCTTC
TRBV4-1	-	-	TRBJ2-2	CASSQGLGKTGELFF	TGCGCCAGCAGCCAAGGGCTAGGCAAGACCGGGGAGCTGTTTTTT
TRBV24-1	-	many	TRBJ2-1	CATSVGPEQFF	TGTGCCACCAGTGTGGGTCCGGAGCAGTTCTTC
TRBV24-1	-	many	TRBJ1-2	CATSDATESPYGYTF	TGTGCCACCAGTGATGCGACAGAATCCCCCTATGGCTACACCTTC
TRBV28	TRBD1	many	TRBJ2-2	CASSLGRGRRSSGELFF	TGTGCCAGCAGTTTGGGCAGGGGGCGAAGGAGCTCCGGGGAGCTGTTTTTT
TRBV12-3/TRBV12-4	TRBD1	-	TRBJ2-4	CASSLRDRRQNIQYF	TGTGCCAGCAGTTTAAGGGACAGGCGGCAAAACATTCAGTACTTC
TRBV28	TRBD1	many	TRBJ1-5	CASRYGQGLSPQHF	TGTGCCAGCAGATATGGACAGGGGTTGAGCCCCCAGCATTTT
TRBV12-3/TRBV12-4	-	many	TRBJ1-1	CASSPPARRAFF	TGTGCCAGCAGTCCCCCCGCCCGCCGGGCTTTCTTT
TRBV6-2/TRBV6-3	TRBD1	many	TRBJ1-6	CASRRTGDNSPLHF	TGTGCCAGCAGACGGACAGGAGATAATTCACCCCTCCACTTT
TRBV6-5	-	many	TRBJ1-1	CASSYSGRAGTEAFF	TGTGCCAGCAGTTACTCTGGGAGGGCTGGCACTGAAGCTTTCTTT
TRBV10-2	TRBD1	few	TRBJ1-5	CASSDPHGTGGPGGHQPQHF	TGCGCCAGCAGTGATCCACACGGGACAGGGGGTCCCGGGGGGCATCAGCCCCAGCATTTT
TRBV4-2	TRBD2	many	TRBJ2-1	CASSQEVGGGRVNEQFF	TGTGCCAGCAGCCAAGAAGTTGGTGGCGGGAGGGTCAATGAGCAGTTCTTC
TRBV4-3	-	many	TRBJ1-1	CASSSGTRARAFF	TGCGCCAGCAGCTCGGGTACCCGAGCTAGGGCTTTCTTT
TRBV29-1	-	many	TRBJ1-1	CSVELRSLGAEAFF	TGCAGCGTTGAACTGCGATCCCTCGGGGCTGAAGCTTTCTTT
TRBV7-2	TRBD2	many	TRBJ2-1	CASSLDYGRAGEQFF	TGTGCCAGCAGCTTAGATTACGGGAGGGCAGGTGAGCAGTTCTTC
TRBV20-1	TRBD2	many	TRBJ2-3	CSAPTSGRDTQYF	TGCAGTGCTCCGACTAGCGGGAGAGATACGCAGTATTTT
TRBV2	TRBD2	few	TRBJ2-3	CASSGLGPDTQYF	TGTGCCAGCTCTGGACTAGGGCCAGATACGCAGTATTTT
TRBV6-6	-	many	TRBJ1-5	CASRWQVNQPQHF	TGTGCCAGCAGATGGCAGGTCAATCAGCCCCAGCATTTT
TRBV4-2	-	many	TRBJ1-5	CASSQDRGGGDGNQPQHF	TGTGCCAGCAGCCAAGATCGAGGTGGAGGGGATGGGAATCAGCCCCAGCATTTT
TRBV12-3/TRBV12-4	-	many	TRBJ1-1	CASRPRGAGTEAFF	TGTGCCAGCAGGCCCCGTGGGGCCGGCACTGAAGCTTTCTTT
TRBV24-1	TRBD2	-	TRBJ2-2	CATSDFPTSGSTGELFF	TGTGCCACCAGTGATTTCCCGACTAGCGGGAGCACCGGGGAGCTGTTTTTT
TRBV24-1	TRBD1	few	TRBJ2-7	CATSDGTGFDNEQYF	TGTGCCACCAGTGATGGGACAGGGTTTGACAACGAGCAGTACTTC
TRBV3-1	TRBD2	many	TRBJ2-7	CASSQAWTSGRPFYEQYF	TGTGCCAGCAGCCAAGCCTGGACTAGCGGGAGGCCCTTCTACGAGCAGTACTTC
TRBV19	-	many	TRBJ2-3	CASSIRTVRTDTQYF	TGTGCCAGTAGTATACGTACCGTTCGCACAGATACGCAGTATTTT
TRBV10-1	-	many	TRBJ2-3	CASSEAGVTQYF	TGCGCCAGCAGTGAAGCTGGGGTTACGCAGTATTTT
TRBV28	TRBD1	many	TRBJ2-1	CASDRDRHYNEQFF	TGTGCCAGCGATCGGGACAGGCACTACAATGAGCAGTTCTTC
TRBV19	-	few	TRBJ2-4	CASSIDSTGAAKNIQYF	TGTGCCAGTAGTATCGACTCGACAGGAGCAGCCAAAAACATTCAGTACTTC
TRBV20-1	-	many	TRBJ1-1	CSASTGPEAFF	TGCAGTGCGTCTACAGGGCCTGAAGCTTTCTTT
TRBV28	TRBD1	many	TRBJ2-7	CASSPPGQGPYEQYF	TGTGCCAGCAGTCCTCCGGGACAGGGGCCCTACGAGCAGTACTTC
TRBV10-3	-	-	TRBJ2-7	CAISDPGGSSYEQYF	TGTGCCATCAGTGACCCCGGGGGATCGTCCTACGAGCAGTACTTC
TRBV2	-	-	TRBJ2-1	CASQPSAPYNEQFF	TGTGCCAGCCAACCGTCGGCTCCCTACAATGAGCAGTTCTTC
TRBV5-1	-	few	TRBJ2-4	CASSWRTENIQYF	TGCGCCAGCAGCTGGCGGACAGAAAACATTCAGTACTTC
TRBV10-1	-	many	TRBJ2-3	CASRMKRDTTDTQYF	TGCGCCAGCAGAATGAAACGGGACACAACAGATACGCAGTATTTT
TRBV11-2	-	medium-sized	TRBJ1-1	CASSVDRNTEAFF	TGTGCCAGCAGTGTAGACAGGAACACTGAAGCTTTCTTT
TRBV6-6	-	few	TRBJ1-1	CASSYEGGPMGTEAFF	TGTGCCAGCAGTTACGAGGGGGGTCCGATGGGCACTGAAGCTTTCTTT
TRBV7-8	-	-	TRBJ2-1	CASSLVVRGEQFF	TGTGCCAGCAGCTTAGTAGTCAGGGGTGAGCAGTTCTTC
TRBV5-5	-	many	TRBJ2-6	CASSPGPPGANVLTF	TGTGCCAGCAGCCCTGGTCCTCCTGGGGCCAACGTCCTGACTTTC
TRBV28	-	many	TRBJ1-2	CASSSTNYGYTF	TGTGCCAGCAGTTCGACTAACTATGGCTACACCTTC
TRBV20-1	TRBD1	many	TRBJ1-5	CSASRRTGRNQPQHF	TGCAGTGCTAGCCGACGGACAGGGCGCAATCAGCCCCAGCATTTT
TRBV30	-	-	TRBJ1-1	CAWSGQTEAFF	TGTGCCTGGAGCGGACAGACAGAAGCTTTCTTT
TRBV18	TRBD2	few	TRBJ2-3	CASSPGRAADTQYF	TGTGCCAGCTCACCCGGGAGGGCTGCAGATACGCAGTATTTT
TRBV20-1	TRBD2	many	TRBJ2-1	CSARLGLALYNEQFF	TGCAGTGCTAGACTTGGACTAGCCCTTTACAATGAGCAGTTCTTC
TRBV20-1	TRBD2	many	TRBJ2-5	CSARAPLGEGETQYF	TGCAGTGCTAGGGCCCCCTTGGGGGAGGGGGAGACCCAGTACTTC
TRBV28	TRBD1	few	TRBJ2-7	CASSFPGQGMHEQYF	TGTGCCAGCAGTTTCCCGGGACAGGGGATGCACGAGCAGTACTTC
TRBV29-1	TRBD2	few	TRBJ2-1	CSVEEGGSGNSYNEQFF	TGCAGCGTTGAAGAAGGGGGTAGCGGGAACAGCTACAATGAGCAGTTCTTC
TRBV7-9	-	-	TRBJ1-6	CASSSGGGSPLHF	TGTGCCAGCAGCTCGGGAGGGGGATCACCCCTCCACTTT
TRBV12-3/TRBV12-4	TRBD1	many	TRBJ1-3	CASSPTPDRGDTIYF	TGTGCCAGCAGTCCTACCCCGGACAGGGGAGACACCATATATTTT
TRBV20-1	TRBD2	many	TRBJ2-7	CSASGLADLRVRPYEQYF	TGCAGTGCTAGTGGTCTAGCGGATCTAAGAGTCCGACCCTACGAGCAGTACTTC
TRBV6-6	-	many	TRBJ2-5	CASSYPTLRSKETQYF	TGTGCCAGCAGTTACCCTACTCTGCGGTCAAAAGAGACCCAGTACTTC